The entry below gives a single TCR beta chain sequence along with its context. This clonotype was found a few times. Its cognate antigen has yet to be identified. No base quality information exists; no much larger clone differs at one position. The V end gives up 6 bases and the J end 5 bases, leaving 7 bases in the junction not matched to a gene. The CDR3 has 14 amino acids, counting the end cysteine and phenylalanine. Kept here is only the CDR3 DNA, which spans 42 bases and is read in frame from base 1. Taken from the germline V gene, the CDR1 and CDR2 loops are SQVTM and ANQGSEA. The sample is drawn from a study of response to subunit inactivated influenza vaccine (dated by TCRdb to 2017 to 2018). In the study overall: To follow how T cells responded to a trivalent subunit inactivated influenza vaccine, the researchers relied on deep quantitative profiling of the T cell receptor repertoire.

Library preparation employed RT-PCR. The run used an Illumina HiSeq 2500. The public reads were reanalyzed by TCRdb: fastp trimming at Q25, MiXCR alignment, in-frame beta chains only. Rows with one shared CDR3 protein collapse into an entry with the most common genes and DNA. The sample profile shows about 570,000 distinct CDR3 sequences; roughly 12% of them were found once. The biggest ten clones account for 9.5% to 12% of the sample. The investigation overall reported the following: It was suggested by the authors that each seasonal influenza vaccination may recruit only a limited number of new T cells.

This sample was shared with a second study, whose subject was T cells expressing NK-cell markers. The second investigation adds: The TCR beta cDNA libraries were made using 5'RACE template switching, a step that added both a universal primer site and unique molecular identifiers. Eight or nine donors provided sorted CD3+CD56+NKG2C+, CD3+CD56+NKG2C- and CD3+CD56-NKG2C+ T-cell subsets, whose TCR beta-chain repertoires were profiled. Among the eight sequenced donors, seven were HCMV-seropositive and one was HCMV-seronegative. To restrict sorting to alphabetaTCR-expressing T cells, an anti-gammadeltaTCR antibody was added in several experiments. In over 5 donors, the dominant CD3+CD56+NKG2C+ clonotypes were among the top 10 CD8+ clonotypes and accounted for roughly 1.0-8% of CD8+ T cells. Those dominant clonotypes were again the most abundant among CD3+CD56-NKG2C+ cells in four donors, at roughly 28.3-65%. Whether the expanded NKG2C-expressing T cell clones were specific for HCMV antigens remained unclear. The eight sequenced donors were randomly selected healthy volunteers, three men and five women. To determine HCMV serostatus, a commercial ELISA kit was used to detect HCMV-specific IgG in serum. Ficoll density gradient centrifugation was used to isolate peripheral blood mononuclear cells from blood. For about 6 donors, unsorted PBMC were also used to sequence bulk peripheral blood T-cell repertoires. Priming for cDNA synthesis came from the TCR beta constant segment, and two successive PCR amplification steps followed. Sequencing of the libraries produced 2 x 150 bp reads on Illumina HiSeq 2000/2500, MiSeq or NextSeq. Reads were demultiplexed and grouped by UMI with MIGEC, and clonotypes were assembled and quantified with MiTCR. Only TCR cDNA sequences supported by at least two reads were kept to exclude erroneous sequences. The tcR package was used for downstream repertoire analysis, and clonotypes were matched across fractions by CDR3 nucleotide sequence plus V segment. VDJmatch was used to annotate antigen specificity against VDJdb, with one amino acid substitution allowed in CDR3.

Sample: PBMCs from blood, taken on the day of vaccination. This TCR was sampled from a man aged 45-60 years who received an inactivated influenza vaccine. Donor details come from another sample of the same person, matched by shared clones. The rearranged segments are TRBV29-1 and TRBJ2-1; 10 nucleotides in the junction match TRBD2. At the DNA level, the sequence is TGCAGCGTCGTCGGGACTAGCGAGGACAATGAGCAGTTCTTC. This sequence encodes CSVVGTSEDNEQFF.